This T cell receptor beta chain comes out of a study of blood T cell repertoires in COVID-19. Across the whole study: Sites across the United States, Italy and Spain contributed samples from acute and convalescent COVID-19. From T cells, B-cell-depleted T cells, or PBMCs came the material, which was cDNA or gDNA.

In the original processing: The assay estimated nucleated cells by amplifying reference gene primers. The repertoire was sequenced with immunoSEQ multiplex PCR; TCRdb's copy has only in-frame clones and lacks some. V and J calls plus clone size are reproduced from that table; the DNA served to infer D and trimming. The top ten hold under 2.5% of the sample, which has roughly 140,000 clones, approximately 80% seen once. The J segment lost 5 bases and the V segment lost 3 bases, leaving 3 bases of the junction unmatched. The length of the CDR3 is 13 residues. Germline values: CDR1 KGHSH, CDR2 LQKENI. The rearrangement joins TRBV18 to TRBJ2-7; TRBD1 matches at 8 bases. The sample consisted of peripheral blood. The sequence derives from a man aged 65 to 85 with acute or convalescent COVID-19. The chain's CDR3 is CASSPSTGDEQYF. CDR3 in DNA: TGTGCCAGCTCACCCTCGACAGGGGACGAGCAGTACTTC.